Each of the 5 T cell receptor beta chains below was sequenced from the same sample in a study of blood T cell repertoires in COVID-19. Libraries were prepared by immunoSEQ multiplex PCR; TCRdb keeps only in-frame clonotypes and omits some of them. The sample includes roughly 130,000 clones, over 80% of them seen just once. The sequencing input was peripheral blood. The receptors derive from a man aged 65-85 years with acute or convalescent COVID-19.

V and J are TRBV28 and TRBJ1-3; D is possibly TRBD1 (5 bases). The CDR3 extends over 16 amino acids. Germline V gives CDR1 MDHEN, CDR2 SYDVKM. V lost 7 bases, J lost 2 bases, and 18 bases lay in between. The CDR3, as DNA: TGTGCCAGCATTCCCACCCAGGGAAGTCCTGGAAACACCATATATTTT. Its protein is CASIPTQGSPGNTIYF.

DNA of the CDR3: TGTGCCAGCAGGGGTCAGGGGGCAAATTCACCCCTCCACTTT. Protein product: CASRGQGANSPLHF. V usage is TRBV2 and J usage is TRBJ1-6; TRBD1 matches at 8 bases. This CDR3 has 14 residues. The J segment lost 7 bases and the V segment lost 6 bases, leaving 5 bases of the junction unmatched. Germline CDR1 is SNHLY and CDR2 is FYNNEI.

This clone was picked up one time. The chain recombines TRBV9 with TRBJ2-5; D call uncertain. CDR3 length: 14 residues. In germline, CDR1 is SGDLS, CDR2 YYNGEE. Trimming took off 2 bases at V and 0 bases at J, with 8 bases between the two ends. This CDR3 reads CASSVTTYQETQYF. The DNA of the CDR3 is TGTGCCAGCAGCGTCACAACGTACCAAGAGACCCAGTACTTC.

This chain joins TRBV9 and TRBJ2-7, with 11 bases that match TRBD2. The germline V gene has CDR1 SGDLS and CDR2 YYNGEE. The J segment lost 0 bases and the V segment lost 4 bases, leaving 15 bases of the junction unmatched. There are 19 residues in the CDR3. The CDR3 sequence is CASSPRSLAGGPNSYEQYF. CDR3 DNA sequence: TGTGCCAGCAGCCCCAGGTCCCTAGCGGGGGGACCGAACTCCTACGAGCAGTACTTC.

This chain joins TRBV5-1 and TRBJ2-7, with D perhaps TRBD1 (6 bases). The CDR3 has 14 amino acids. V was shortened by 1 base and J by 3 bases, with 11 bases between the two germline ends. Germline V gives CDR1 SGHRS, CDR2 YFSETQ. The CDR3 spells CASSLWDNGYEQYF. For the CDR3, the DNA is TGCGCCAGCAGCTTGTGGGACAATGGCTACGAGCAGTACTTC.